This T cell receptor beta chain appears in the sequencing data of a study of OX40 agonist ivuxolimab in advanced cancers. Overall study: Ivuxolimab was administered intravenously to patients at 0.01 to 10 mg/kg every 2 weeks. Overall study findings and caveats: CD4+ and CD8+ blood T cells expanded clonally by week 6 at 0.1 to 3.0 mg/kg.

TCRdb's table, derived via immunoSEQ multiplex PCR, lists solely in-frame clones and lacks some. The sample has fewer than 75,000 clones, about 84% seen once. Autoimmune disease history or systemic immunosuppression led to patients being barred. V was trimmed by 6 bases and J by 0 bases, leaving 12 bases between them. The V gene's germline CDR1 is MNHEY and CDR2 SMNVEV (reference sequence). The CDR3 is made up of 14 amino acids. For this clone: Its matching antigen is unknown.

The sequence derives from an adult with an advanced solid tumor such as melanoma, head and neck, liver or kidney cancer. The rearrangement joins TRBV27 to TRBJ2-7; perhaps TRBD2 as D (5 bases). Sequenced material: CD4+ or CD8+ T cells sorted from blood, taken in a trial of the OX40 agonist ivuxolimab. Written as DNA, the CDR3 is TGTGCCAGCAGGCCCGGGGTTAGCTCCTACGAGCAGTACTTC. Translating it yields CASRPGVSSYEQYF.